This is a list of T cell receptor beta chains from one sample in a study of blood T cells in healthy people across ages. MiXCR, run by TCRdb on the 5' RACE reads, gives a single entry per CDR3 protein. The data show fewer than 700,000 distinct CDR3 sequences, around two fifths seen once. The sample comprised blood. Source of these receptors: an elderly man in good health. The CDR3 runs from the conserved cysteine through the conserved F or W. The D gene is left open where the match is weak. Clone sizes are given selectively: once, few, many, or a class where the clone is expanded.

CDR3 DNA | CDR3 protein | V gene | clone size | J gene | D gene
TGCAGTGCTAGAGATTGGGGGACAGGGGAACCCTACGAGCAGTTCTTC | CSARDWGTGEPYEQFF | TRBV20-1 | NA | TRBJ2-1 | TRBD1
TGTGCCAGCAGCTCAGCGGGCTCCACAGATACGCAGTATTTT | CASSSAGSTDTQYF | TRBV7-9 | many | TRBJ2-3 | NA
TGTGCCACCCAGGGTTTGGCCAAAAACATTCAGTACTTC | CATQGLAKNIQYF | TRBV6-2/TRBV6-3 | NA | TRBJ2-4 | NA
TGTGCCAGCAGTTCCGATATACGGGACGGCTACGAGCAGTACTTC | CASSSDIRDGYEQYF | TRBV6-2/TRBV6-3 | few | TRBJ2-7 | NA
TGTGCCAGCAACGGGGGCGTATCCTACGAGCAGTACTTC | CASNGGVSYEQYF | TRBV6-2/TRBV6-3 | few | TRBJ2-7 | NA
TGTGCCAGCAGTACCCCGGGACAGGGCGGAAGGGAAAAACTGTTTTTT | CASSTPGQGGREKLFF | TRBV28 | NA | TRBJ1-4 | TRBD1
TGTGCCAGCAAGGGATTAGGGACTAGCGTCTACGAGCAGTACTTC | CASKGLGTSVYEQYF | TRBV6-5 | few | TRBJ2-7 | TRBD2
TGTGCCAGCAGCCTAGTCTGGGACAGGGTGGTAACAGATACGCAGTATTTT | CASSLVWDRVVTDTQYF | TRBV3-1 | NA | TRBJ2-3 | TRBD1
TGTGCCAGCAGTTACAGGGCAGGGATCTATGGCTACACCTTC | CASSYRAGIYGYTF | TRBV6-5 | NA | TRBJ1-2 | NA
TGCAGCGTTAATGACAGGGGCGGAAACATTCAGTACTTC | CSVNDRGGNIQYF | TRBV29-1 | many | TRBJ2-4 | TRBD1
TGTGCCAGTAGGGAAGACAGGGGTCGTAATGAAAAACTGTTTTTT | CASREDRGRNEKLFF | TRBV27 | NA | TRBJ1-4 | TRBD1
TGTGCCAGCAGTTACTCGCAACAGAATAATTCACCCCTCCACTTT | CASSYSQQNNSPLHF | TRBV6-6 | few | TRBJ1-6 | NA
TGTGCCAGCAGCTTAACAGGGTCGAACGTCCTGACTTTC | CASSLTGSNVLTF | TRBV7-2 | NA | TRBJ2-6 | NA
TGCGCCAGCAGCCTATACAGGAACACTGAAGCTTTCTTT | CASSLYRNTEAFF | TRBV5-1 | few | TRBJ1-1 | NA
TGCAGTGCTAAAACTAGCGGGGGCCCTTACAATGAGCAGTTCTTC | CSAKTSGGPYNEQFF | TRBV20-1 | NA | TRBJ2-1 | TRBD2
TGTGCCAGCAGTTACATCGCAGGGACCGGGGAGCTGTTTTTT | CASSYIAGTGELFF | TRBV6-2/TRBV6-3 | NA | TRBJ2-2 | NA
TGTGCTAGTGGTTCGGGACAGGGAACGCTTTCTGGGGCCAACGTCCTGACTTTC | CASGSGQGTLSGANVLTF | TRBV12-5 | few | TRBJ2-6 | TRBD1
TGTGCCAGCAGCTACACCGGGACAACCCGCTACGAGCAGTACTTC | CASSYTGTTRYEQYF | TRBV6-5 | few | TRBJ2-7 | NA
TGTGCCAGCAGTAGTAGCGGGGGACCAAGCTCCTACAATGAGCAGTACTTC | CASSSSGGPSSYNEQYF | TRBV27 | NA | TRBJ2-7 | TRBD2
TGTGCCAGCAGCACGCCCGGGACAGAATACAATGAGCAGTTCTTC | CASSTPGTEYNEQFF | TRBV7-9 | NA | TRBJ2-1 | TRBD1
TGCGCCAGCAGCCCGGATTACGCTGTATCCTACGAGCAGTACTTC | CASSPDYAVSYEQYF | TRBV4-3 | NA | TRBJ2-7 | NA
TGCGCCAGCAGCTTGGGACAGGGTCGGGATGAGCAGTTCTTC | CASSLGQGRDEQFF | TRBV5-1 | NA | TRBJ2-1 | TRBD1
TGCGCCAGCAGCCAAGTGGAGCGACGCGGCTACACCTTC | CASSQVERRGYTF | TRBV4-3 | once | TRBJ1-2 | NA
TGTGCCAGCAGCGTAGGGAGTATCGACTATGGCTACACCTTC | CASSVGSIDYGYTF | TRBV9 | NA | TRBJ1-2 | NA
TGTGCCAGCAGCCACTCCCACCAGGGGAGTAGAGCTTTCTTT | CASSHSHQGSRAFF | TRBV14 | NA | TRBJ1-1 | NA
TGCAGCGTGGAATCCCCCGGGACAAGCACAGATACGCAGTATTTT | CSVESPGTSTDTQYF | TRBV29-1 | NA | TRBJ2-3 | NA
TGTGCCAGCAGACGGTCGGGGGGGCCGTCTGGGGCCAACGTCCTGACTTTC | CASRRSGGPSGANVLTF | TRBV28 | NA | TRBJ2-6 | TRBD2
TGTGCCATCGGACAGGATAATCAGCCCCAGCATTTT | CAIGQDNQPQHF | TRBV10-3 | few | TRBJ1-5 | TRBD1
TGTGCCAGCAGCTCCCTTAGCGGGGGCGCGGGGGATACGCAGTATTTT | CASSSLSGGAGDTQYF | TRBV7-2 | NA | TRBJ2-3 | TRBD2
TGTGCCAGCAGCTCGACAGGGGCTAACTATGGCTACACCTTC | CASSSTGANYGYTF | TRBV28 | few | TRBJ1-2 | TRBD1
TGTGCCAGCAGCCCCAATCCCCGGCTCTCAGATACGCAGTATTTT | CASSPNPRLSDTQYF | TRBV9 | few | TRBJ2-3 | NA
TGCGCCAGCAGCCAGGCATGGGGGGCTGGGGCCAACGTCCTGACTTTC | CASSQAWGAGANVLTF | TRBV4-1 | NA | TRBJ2-6 | NA
TGTGCCAGCAGTTCCGACAGTGACTCGCGGGGCTACACCTTC | CASSSDSDSRGYTF | TRBV27 | NA | TRBJ1-2 | NA
TGTGCCAGCAGCGCCGGGACAGGGGCAACTTCCACAGATACGCAGTATTTT | CASSAGTGATSTDTQYF | TRBV7-3 | NA | TRBJ2-3 | TRBD1
TGTGCCAGCAGCGTAGCGGACAGGGCAACTGAAACTTTCTTT | CASSVADRATETFF | TRBV7-6 | NA | TRBJ1-1 | TRBD1
TGTGCCAGCAGCCCTAACCGGGTCGAGCCCCAGCATTTT | CASSPNRVEPQHF | TRBV7-9 | NA | TRBJ1-5 | NA
TGCAGTGCTGGGTTACTAGCGGGAGACGAGACCCAGTACTTC | CSAGLLAGDETQYF | TRBV20-1 | few | TRBJ2-5 | TRBD2
TGCAGTGCTAGAGTGCGACAGGGCATTTTCTATGGCTACACCTTC | CSARVRQGIFYGYTF | TRBV20-1 | few | TRBJ1-2 | TRBD1
TGTGCCACCAGTGATTCGACAGGGATTAAAGAGACCCAGTACTTC | CATSDSTGIKETQYF | TRBV24-1 | NA | TRBJ2-5 | TRBD1
TGTGCCAGCAGCCCACTGACTAGCGGGAGAGAAGTAAGGGATACGCAGTATTTT | CASSPLTSGREVRDTQYF | TRBV4-2 | NA | TRBJ2-3 | TRBD2
TGTGCCAGCAGCGTACAGGGTTTTATTACTGGGGCCAACGTCCTAACTTTC | CASSVQGFITGANVLTF | TRBV3-1 | NA | TRBJ2-6 | NA
TGTGCCAGCAGCTTATCCGGACTAGCGATAGATACGCAGTATTTT | CASSLSGLAIDTQYF | TRBV7-2 | few | TRBJ2-3 | TRBD2
TGTGCCAGCAGCTTAACGGCTAGCGGGGGATTAGCCGGAGAGCAGTACTTC | CASSLTASGGLAGEQYF | TRBV7-2 | NA | TRBJ2-5 | TRBD2
TGCAGTGCTAGAGCCGGGACTAGCGGAGACACAGATACGCAGTATTTT | CSARAGTSGDTDTQYF | TRBV20-1 | few | TRBJ2-3 | TRBD2
TGTGCCAGCAGTTGGACAGTACGTATCAACGACAATGAGCAGTTCTTC | CASSWTVRINDNEQFF | TRBV12-3/TRBV12-4 | NA | TRBJ2-1 | NA
TGTGCCAGCCTGAGCCATGGGAACTGGGACTATGGCTACACCTTC | CASLSHGNWDYGYTF | TRBV12-3/TRBV12-4 | few | TRBJ1-2 | NA
TGTGCCAGCACCAGCGGGGGAGAGAACACCGGGGAGCTGTTTTTT | CASTSGGENTGELFF | TRBV28 | NA | TRBJ2-2 | TRBD2
TGTGCCAGCAGCGTACTCCCTGACTCGAACACTGAAGCTTTCTTT | CASSVLPDSNTEAFF | TRBV9 | NA | TRBJ1-1 | NA